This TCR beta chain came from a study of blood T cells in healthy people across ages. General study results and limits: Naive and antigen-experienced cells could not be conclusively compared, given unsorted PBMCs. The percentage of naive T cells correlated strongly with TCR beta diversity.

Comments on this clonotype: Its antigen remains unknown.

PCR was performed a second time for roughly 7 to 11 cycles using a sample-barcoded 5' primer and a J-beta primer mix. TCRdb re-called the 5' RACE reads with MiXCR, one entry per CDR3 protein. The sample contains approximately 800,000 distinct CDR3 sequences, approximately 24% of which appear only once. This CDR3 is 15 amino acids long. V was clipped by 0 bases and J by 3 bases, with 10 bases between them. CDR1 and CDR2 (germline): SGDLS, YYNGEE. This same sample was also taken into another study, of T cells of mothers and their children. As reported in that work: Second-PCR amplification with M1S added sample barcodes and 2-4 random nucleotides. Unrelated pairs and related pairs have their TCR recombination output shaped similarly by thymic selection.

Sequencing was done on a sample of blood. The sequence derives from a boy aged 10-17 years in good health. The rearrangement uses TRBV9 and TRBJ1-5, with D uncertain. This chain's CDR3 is CASSVGPEVNQPQHF. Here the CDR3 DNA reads TGTGCCAGCAGCGTAGGCCCCGAGGTCAATCAGCCCCAGCATTTT.